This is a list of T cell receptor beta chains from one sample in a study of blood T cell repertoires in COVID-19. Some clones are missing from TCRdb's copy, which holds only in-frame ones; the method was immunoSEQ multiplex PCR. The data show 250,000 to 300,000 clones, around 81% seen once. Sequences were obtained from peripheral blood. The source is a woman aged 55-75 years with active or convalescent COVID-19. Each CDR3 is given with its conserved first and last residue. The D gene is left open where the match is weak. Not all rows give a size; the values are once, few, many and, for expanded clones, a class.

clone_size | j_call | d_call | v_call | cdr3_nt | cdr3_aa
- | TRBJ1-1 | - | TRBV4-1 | TGCGCCAGCAGCCGAGTTTCCCCTACCTTCACTGAAGCTTTCTTT | CASSRVSPTFTEAFF
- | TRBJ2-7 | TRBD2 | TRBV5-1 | TGCGCCAGCAGCTTGGGGACTAGCGGGGCCGAGCAGTACTTC | CASSLGTSGAEQYF
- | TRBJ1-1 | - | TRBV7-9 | TGTGCCAGCAGCCATGGACAGATGAACACTGAAGCTTTCTTT | CASSHGQMNTEAFF
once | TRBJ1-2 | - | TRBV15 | TGTGCCACCAGCAGAGGAACTGGTGGCTATGGCTACACCTTC | CATSRGTGGYGYTF
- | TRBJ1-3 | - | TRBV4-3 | TGCGCCAGCAGCCAAGACGGCAGGGATGGAAACACCATATATTTT | CASSQDGRDGNTIYF
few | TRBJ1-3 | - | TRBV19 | TGTGCCAGTCTCCGGACACCTTACTCTGGAAACACCATATATTTT | CASLRTPYSGNTIYF
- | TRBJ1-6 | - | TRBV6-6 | TGTGCCAGCACCCCGAAGACTACACCCCTCCACTTT | CASTPKTTPLHF
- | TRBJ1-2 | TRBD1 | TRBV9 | TGTGCCAGCAGCACCTGGGACAGTAACTATGGCTACACCTTC | CASSTWDSNYGYTF
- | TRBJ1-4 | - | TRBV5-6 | TGTGCCAGCAGCTTTGGGGCAGGGTTAGAAAAACTGTTTTTT | CASSFGAGLEKLFF
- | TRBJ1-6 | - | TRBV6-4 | TGTGCCAGCAGTGAGGGGGGGGTTTCACCCCTCCACTTT | CASSEGGVSPLHF
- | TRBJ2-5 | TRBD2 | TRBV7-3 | TGTGCCAGCAGCCAGGGACTAGCGGAAGAGACCCAGTACTTC | CASSQGLAEETQYF
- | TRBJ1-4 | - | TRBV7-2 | TGTGCCAGCAGCCCAACCGACAGGCGGATTAGTGCAACTAATGAAAAACTGTTTTTT | CASSPTDRRISATNEKLFF
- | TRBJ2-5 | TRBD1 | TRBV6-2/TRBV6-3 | TGTGCCAGCAGTTATCGGGACAGGGGTCAAGAGACCCAGTACTTC | CASSYRDRGQETQYF
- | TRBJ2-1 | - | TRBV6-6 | TGTGCCAGCAGTTACTCACGGACTTCCAATGAGCAGTTCTTC | CASSYSRTSNEQFF
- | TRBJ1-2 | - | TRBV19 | TGTGCCAGTAGTATTCCCCCCTTCGGCACAGGGCAGTTCGGAGGCTACACCTTC | CASSIPPFGTGQFGGYTF
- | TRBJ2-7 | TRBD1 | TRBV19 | TGTGCCAGTAGTATGGGTGACAGGGGTTACGAGCAGTACTTC | CASSMGDRGYEQYF
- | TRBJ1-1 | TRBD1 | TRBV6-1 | TGTGCCAGCAGTGCCAGGAACAGGGGGCTTCTAAACACTGAAGCTTTCTTT | CASSARNRGLLNTEAFF
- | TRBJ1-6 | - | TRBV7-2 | TGTGCCAGCAGCTTGGGGCCAAGGAATTCACCCCTCCACTTT | CASSLGPRNSPLHF
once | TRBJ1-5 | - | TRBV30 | TGTGCCTGGAGTGTAAAGGGGGGCAATCAGCCCCAGCATTTT | CAWSVKGGNQPQHF
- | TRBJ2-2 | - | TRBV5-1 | TGCGCCAGCAGCTTGAGGCAGGGCAAAACCACCGGGGAGCTGTTTTTT | CASSLRQGKTTGELFF
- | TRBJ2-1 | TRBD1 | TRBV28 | TGTGCCAGCAGGGGACAGGGGTCCTCCTACAATGAGCAGTTCTTC | CASRGQGSSYNEQFF
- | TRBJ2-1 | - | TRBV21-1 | TGTGCCAGCAGGTGGAGGGGCGGGAGAGACAATGAGCAGTTCTTC | CASRWRGGRDNEQFF
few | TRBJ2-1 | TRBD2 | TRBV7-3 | TGTGCCAGCACGGGGGGATACAATGAGCAGTTCTTC | CASTGGYNEQFF
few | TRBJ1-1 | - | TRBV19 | TGTGCCAGTATTTTCGGGGGAGGCACTGAAGCTTTCTTT | CASIFGGGTEAFF
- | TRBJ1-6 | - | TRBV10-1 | TGCGCCAGTGATGGGGAGAGACAGGAACCCTATAATTCACCCCTCCACTTT | CASDGERQEPYNSPLHF
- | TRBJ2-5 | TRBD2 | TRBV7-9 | TGTGCCAGCAGCCCCCGGGGGGGAGAAGAGACCCAGTACTTC | CASSPRGGEETQYF
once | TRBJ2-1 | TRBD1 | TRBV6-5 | TGTGCCAGTGGAGTGACAGGGTTCTACAATGAGCAGTTCTTC | CASGVTGFYNEQFF
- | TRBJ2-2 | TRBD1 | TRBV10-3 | TGTGCCATCAGAGACGGGACAGCTTTTAACACCGGGGAGCTGTTTTTT | CAIRDGTAFNTGELFF
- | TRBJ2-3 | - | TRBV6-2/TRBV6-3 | TGTGCCAGCAGTTACTCGCCAGGGTGGTATTTT | CASSYSPGWYF